Reported below is one T cell receptor (beta chain). This sample is drawn from a study of T cell changes during pregnancy in multiple sclerosis. Data came from immunoSEQ multiplex PCR; TCRdb stores just in-frame clones and leaves some out. The sample has approximately 90,000 clones, 92% seen once. This TCR was recovered from a female donor with multiple sclerosis, enrolled in a pregnancy study. This specimen consisted of peripheral blood, obtained after pregnancy.

The CDR3 DNA reads TGTGCCAGCAGCTCCCGGGACAGCAATAGGGACACCGGGGAGCTGTTTTTT. Translation: CASSSRDSNRDTGELFF. This chain uses TRBV6-4 with TRBJ2-2; 7 positions agree with TRBD1. J gave up 3 bases and V 6 bases, and 13 bases lay outside the gene matches. The V gene's germline CDR1 is MRHNA and CDR2 SNTAGT. This CDR3 contains 17 residues.